A selection of T cell receptor beta chains follows, all from one sample in a study of shared clonotypes between healthy human individuals. Produced via immunoSEQ multiplex PCR; TCRdb's table is partial and in-frame only. The sample contains over 850,000 clones, around three quarters of which appear only once. The specimen was memory CD4+ T cells from PBMCs. The source of these receptors is a man younger than 30 in good health. Some clones in this sample may be carry-over from other donors' samples. The CDR3 runs from the conserved cysteine through the conserved F or W. A D gene is named only where the DNA matches it firmly. Clone size appears in some rows only: once, few, many, or a class for an expanded clone.

>.|TRBJ2-7|TRBV28|.
TGTGCCAGCAGTTTAGCTTCACAAACCAGGTACTTC
CASSLASQTRYF
>.|TRBJ2-3|TRBV7-2|once
TGTGCCAGCAGCTTATTGGGGACAGATACGCAGTATTTT
CASSLLGTDTQYF
>.|TRBJ2-7|TRBV6-6|once
TGTGCCAGCAGTTACTCTCAGGGCCCTAGCTCCTACGAGCAGTACTTC
CASSYSQGPSSYEQYF
>TRBD1|TRBJ1-5|TRBV6-1|few
TGTGCCAGCAGTACCCGGGACAGGGGAGATCAGCCCCAGCATTTT
CASSTRDRGDQPQHF
>.|TRBJ2-7|TRBV30|.
TGTGCCTGGAGTCGGCCAGGAACCTACGAGCAGTACTTC
CAWSRPGTYEQYF
>.|TRBJ1-2|TRBV28|once
TGTGCCAGCAGTTTACAATACGCCTATGGCTACACCTTC
CASSLQYAYGYTF
>TRBD2|TRBJ2-7|TRBV11-1|once
TGTGCCAGCAGCTTAAGCGGGACTAGCTGGAGCCTCTACGAGCAGTACTTC
CASSLSGTSWSLYEQYF
>TRBD1|TRBJ1-5|TRBV19|.
TGTGCCAGTAGTATTCAGGGGCGTATGGGACAGGGGACCAATCAGCCCCAGCATTTT
CASSIQGRMGQGTNQPQHF
>.|TRBJ2-3|TRBV29-1|.
TGCAGCGGAGACCCGCAGGATACGCAGTATTTT
CSGDPQDTQYF
>TRBD2|TRBJ2-5|TRBV7-2|.
TGTGCCAGCAGCCATAGCGGGAGGGATGAGACCCAGTACTTC
CASSHSGRDETQYF
>.|TRBJ1-2|TRBV10-2|once
TGCGCCAGCAGTGATGGGGGGTATGGCTACACCTTC
CASSDGGYGYTF
>TRBD2|TRBJ2-2|TRBV13|.
TGTGCCAGCGGCTTAGCTAGCGGGAGATACACCGGGGAGCTGTTTTTT
CASGLASGRYTGELFF
>TRBD2|TRBJ2-5|TRBV28|few
TGTGCCAGCCGGACTAGTTTGGAGACCCAGTACTTC
CASRTSLETQYF
>.|TRBJ1-4|TRBV5-1|.
TGCGCCAGCAGCTTGGATGGGCGGGAGGGTCAAAAACTGTTTTTT
CASSLDGREGQKLFF
>.|TRBJ2-5|TRBV5-4|.
TGTGCCAGCAGCTTGGGAATAGGACGGCTCCAAGAGACCCAGTACTTC
CASSLGIGRLQETQYF
>.|TRBJ1-3|TRBV5-4|.
TGTGCCAGCAGCTTGAAAAAAACAGGAGGAAACACCATATATTTT
CASSLKKTGGNTIYF
>TRBD1|TRBJ1-2|TRBV30|.
TGTGCCTGGATTGCCCCTGGGACAGGAGCTAACTATGGCTACACCTTC
CAWIAPGTGANYGYTF
>.|TRBJ2-3|TRBV7-2|.
TGTGCCAGCAGCTTAATTCTGGCACAAAATACGCAGTATTTT
CASSLILAQNTQYF
>TRBD1|TRBJ1-1|TRBV7-9|.
TGTGCCAGCAGCTTGGGACAGGTTTTCGCAAGAGGGAACACTGAAGCTTTCTTT
CASSLGQVFARGNTEAFF
>.|TRBJ1-2|TRBV11-2|.
TGTGCCAGCAGCTTTCAGGGTTTCGGTAACTATGGCTACACCTTC
CASSFQGFGNYGYTF
>.|TRBJ2-7|TRBV7-9|.
TGTGCCAGCAGCCATAGCGGCACGAGCTCCTACGAGCAGTACTTC
CASSHSGTSSYEQYF
>.|TRBJ1-2|TRBV20-1|.
TGCCTCACGTTCGGGGACTATGGCTACACCTTC
CLTFGDYGYTF
>TRBD1|TRBJ1-2|TRBV28|.
TGTGCCAGCAGTGATACAGGGGGCTATGGCTACACCTTC
CASSDTGGYGYTF
>.|TRBJ2-5|TRBV7-8|.
TGTGCCAGCAGCCTTCAAGGCGAACAGATCCACCGGTTTACCCAGTACTTC
CASSLQGEQIHRFTQYF
>.|TRBJ1-1|TRBV18|.
TGTGCCAGCTCAGCGGGGGCGGGCACTGAAGCTTTCTTT
CASSAGAGTEAFF
>.|TRBJ1-4|TRBV4-1|.
TGCGCCAGCAGCAACCACTTAGCCGGGAGAATAAATGAAAAACTGTTTTTT
CASSNHLAGRINEKLFF
>.|TRBJ2-7|TRBV30|few
TGTGCCTGGAGTCACAAAGCGAGTCGCGAGCAGTACTTC
CAWSHKASREQYF
>.|TRBJ2-7|TRBV19|.
TGTGCCAGTAGTATAAACGGGAACCACTACGAGCAGTACTTC
CASSINGNHYEQYF
>TRBD2|TRBJ2-5|TRBV11-2|.
TGTGCCAGCAGCCACGGGACTAGCGGGAGTGTGGAGACCCAGTACTTC
CASSHGTSGSVETQYF
>TRBD1|TRBJ2-3|TRBV4-2|few
TGTGCCAGCAGCCAAGTGCCAGGACAGGGAGTTGTAACAGATACGCAGTATTTT
CASSQVPGQGVVTDTQYF
>TRBD1|TRBJ1-2|TRBV5-1|.
TGCGCCAGCAGCGATCCACAGGGGGTGGTTGGCTACACCTTC
CASSDPQGVVGYTF
>TRBD2|TRBJ2-5|TRBV7-7|.
TGTGCCAGCAGCTTAGCGGGGTCTAGCGGGGGCGAAGAGACCCAGTACTTC
CASSLAGSSGGEETQYF
>.|TRBJ1-2|TRBV5-5|.
TGTGCCAGCAGCTTGGAGGGTTCGGCGGGCTACACCTTC
CASSLEGSAGYTF
>.|TRBJ2-7|TRBV6-1|.
TGTGCCAGCATCTCGACAGGACTCAGGGAGCAGTACTTC
CASISTGLREQYF
>.|TRBJ1-6|TRBV29-1|.
TGCAGCGTTGGGGGGTTCGGATCACCCCTCCACTTT
CSVGGFGSPLHF
>.|TRBJ1-1|TRBV5-1|.
TGCGCCAGCAGCCCGGTGGGGGCTGGGGAAGCTTTCTTT
CASSPVGAGEAFF
>.|TRBJ2-5|TRBV19|.
TGTGCCAGTAGTTTGGGCCAGGGGCCCCGGATCCAAGAGACCCAGTACTTC
CASSLGQGPRIQETQYF